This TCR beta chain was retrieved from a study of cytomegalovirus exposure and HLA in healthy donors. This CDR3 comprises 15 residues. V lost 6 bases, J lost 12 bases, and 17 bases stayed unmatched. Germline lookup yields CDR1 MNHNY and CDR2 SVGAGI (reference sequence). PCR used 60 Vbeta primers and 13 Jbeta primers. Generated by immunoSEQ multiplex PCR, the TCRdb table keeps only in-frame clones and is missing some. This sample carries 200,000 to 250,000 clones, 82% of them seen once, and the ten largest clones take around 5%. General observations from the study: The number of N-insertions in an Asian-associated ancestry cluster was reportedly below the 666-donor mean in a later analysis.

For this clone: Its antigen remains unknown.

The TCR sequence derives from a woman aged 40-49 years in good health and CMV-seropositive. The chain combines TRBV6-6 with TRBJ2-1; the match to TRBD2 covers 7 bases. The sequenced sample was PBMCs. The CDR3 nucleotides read TGTGCCAGCAGCCTTAGCGGGCCCGGGGTTTTAGGGCAGTTCTTC. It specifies CASSLSGPGVLGQFF.